These T cell receptor beta chains were read from a single sample in a study of shared clonotypes between healthy human individuals. This table comes from immunoSEQ multiplex PCR, and its TCRdb copy is limited to in-frame clones, with some not included. The repertoire holds some 2,000,000 clones, with nearly 97% as singletons. Material for sequencing was naive CD4+ T cells sorted from blood. The receptors shown here come from a man aged 18 to 30 in good health. Each CDR3 is given with its conserved first and last residue. The D gene is left open where the match is weak. Clone size, where shown, is once, few, many, or a class for clones that have expanded.

>TRBD2|TRBJ2-5|.|TRBV5-1
TGCGCCAGCAGCTTGGGACTAGCGGGAGTGGGGACCCAGTACTTC
CASSLGLAGVGTQYF
>.|TRBJ1-1|.|TRBV6-1
TGTGCCAGCAGTCCCAAAACTGAAGCTTTCTTT
CASSPKTEAFF
>TRBD1|TRBJ1-2|.|TRBV28
TGTGCCAGCAGTTTCCGACAGGGGGCAGGGCTAGTCTATGGCTACACCTTC
CASSFRQGAGLVYGYTF
>.|TRBJ2-2|.|TRBV2
TGTGCCAGCTTATGGGGTACGGTCGGGGAGCTGTTTTTT
CASLWGTVGELFF
>.|TRBJ2-5|.|TRBV29-1
TGCAGCGTCAAAGGGAGGCAGACGGAGACCCAGTACTTC
CSVKGRQTETQYF
>.|TRBJ2-7|.|TRBV30
TGTGCCTGGAGTAACCACAGGTACGAGCAGTACTTC
CAWSNHRYEQYF
>.|TRBJ1-4|.|TRBV11-2
TGTGCCAGCAGCCGGGTTGCAACTAATGAAAAACTGTTTTTT
CASSRVATNEKLFF
>.|TRBJ2-1|.|TRBV6-5
TGTGCCAGCCGCCGGAATGACAATGAGCAGTTCTTC
CASRRNDNEQFF
>.|TRBJ1-3|.|TRBV5-1
TGCGCCAGCAGCGTTTATCAGGGCGCTGGAAACACCATATATTTT
CASSVYQGAGNTIYF
>TRBD1|TRBJ2-2|.|TRBV29-1
TGCAGCGGGCACAGGGGTTCCGGGGAGCTGTTTTTT
CSGHRGSGELFF
>TRBD1|TRBJ2-4|few|TRBV28
TGTGCCAGCAGGCCCCGGGACAGTAAAAACATTCAGTACTTC
CASRPRDSKNIQYF
>.|TRBJ2-1|few|TRBV6-6
TGTGCCAGCAGTTACTCGCGGAATGAGCAGTTCTTC
CASSYSRNEQFF
>.|TRBJ1-3|.|TRBV19
TGTGCCAGTACCCAGACAGACTCTGGAAACACCATATATTTT
CASTQTDSGNTIYF
>TRBD2|TRBJ2-1|.|TRBV5-1
TGCGCCAGCAGCTTGGCCTTTGGGACTACCTACAATGAGCAGTTCTTC
CASSLAFGTTYNEQFF
>TRBD2|TRBJ2-7|.|TRBV6-5
TGTGCCAGCGGCGGGGGAAGGGGCGAGCAGTACTTC
CASGGGRGEQYF
>TRBD2|TRBJ2-3|.|TRBV5-1
TGCGCCAGCAGCGGTAGCGGGGGCACAGATACGCAGTATTTT
CASSGSGGTDTQYF
>TRBD2|TRBJ2-3|.|TRBV11-3
TGTGCCACCAAGGGGAGCGGGACGACAGATACGCAGTATTTT
CATKGSGTTDTQYF
>.|TRBJ1-1|.|TRBV19
TGTGCCAGTACGGGCGGGAAGAACACTGAAGCTTTCTTT
CASTGGKNTEAFF
>.|TRBJ1-2|.|TRBV11-1
TGTGCCAGCAGCTACCAGGGAGGCGGCTACACCTTC
CASSYQGGGYTF
>TRBD2|TRBJ2-7|.|TRBV11-2
TGTGCCAGCAGCCACCCAAGCGGGGGGATTCGTAGCGAGCAGTACTTC
CASSHPSGGIRSEQYF
>TRBD2|TRBJ2-1|.|TRBV7-7
TGTGCTAGCAGCTCAAGCGGGGGCAATGAGCAGTTCTTC
CASSSSGGNEQFF
>.|TRBJ1-6|.|TRBV4-1
TGCGCCAGCAGCCAAGAGGCAGTGTGGAATTCACCCCTCCACTTT
CASSQEAVWNSPLHF
>.|TRBJ2-7|.|TRBV6-1
TGTGCCAGCAGTGATAGTTTTTGGTACGAGCAGTACTTC
CASSDSFWYEQYF
>TRBD2|TRBJ2-5|.|TRBV5-5
TGTGCCAGCAGCTGGACTAGCGGGGGTGGAACCCAGTACTTC
CASSWTSGGGTQYF
>TRBD2|TRBJ2-3|.|TRBV4-1
TGCGCCAGCAGTGCGAGGACTAGCGGGGGCCTCACAGATACGCAGTATTTT
CASSARTSGGLTDTQYF
>.|TRBJ2-7|.|TRBV10-3
TGTGCCATCAGTCCCTCCGGCGGCTCCTACGAGCAGTACTTC
CAISPSGGSYEQYF
>.|TRBJ2-1|.|TRBV5-4
TGTGCCAGCAGCTTGGCGTCTATTGGGGCAGAGCAGTTCTTC
CASSLASIGAEQFF
>TRBD1|TRBJ1-1|.|TRBV7-3
TGTGCCAGCAGCTTAAATGGACAGGGGACCACTGAAGCTTTCTTT
CASSLNGQGTTEAFF
>TRBD2|TRBJ2-4|.|TRBV7-2
TGTGCCAGCAGCTTCTCCCTAGCGGGGCTAAACATTCAGTACTTC
CASSFSLAGLNIQYF
>.|TRBJ2-1|.|TRBV18
TGTGCCAGCTCACCAGGGGAAGAAGGATTTAATGAGCAGTTCTTC
CASSPGEEGFNEQFF
>.|TRBJ1-1|.|TRBV23-1
TGCGCCAGCAGTCAACTCGTCAACAGGGTGAACACTGAAGCTTTCTTT
CASSQLVNRVNTEAFF
>TRBD1|TRBJ1-6|once|TRBV5-4
TGTGCCAGCAGCAAGGGACAGAACTATTTACCCCTCCACTTT
CASSKGQNYLPLHF
>.|TRBJ2-7|.|TRBV9
TGTGCCAGCAGCGCCCAGCTAGCGTCCGAGCAGTACTTC
CASSAQLASEQYF
>.|TRBJ2-5|.|TRBV25-1
TGTGCCAGCAGGGGGAGCTCGGAGACCCAGTACTTC
CASRGSSETQYF
>.|TRBJ1-2|.|TRBV7-2
TGTGCCAGCAGCTTAAGTACCTTCCCTGGTAACTATGGCTACACCTTC
CASSLSTFPGNYGYTF
>.|TRBJ1-6|.|TRBV19
TGTGCCAGTAGCTCGACCGGGACACTTCTCTCGGGCTCACCCCTCCACTTT
CASSSTGTLLSGSPLHF
>.|TRBJ2-5|.|TRBV2
TGTGCCAGCAGTCCCCGACTAGAAGGGGAGACCCAGTACTTC
CASSPRLEGETQYF
>.|TRBJ1-1|.|TRBV10-3
TGTGCCATCCAATGGGGAGAAGGGACTGAAGCTTTCTTT
CAIQWGEGTEAFF
>.|TRBJ2-5|.|TRBV30
TGTGCCTGGGCCGCAACCCGGGCCCCGAGAGAGACCCAGTACTTC
CAWAATRAPRETQYF
>.|TRBJ2-2|.|TRBV11-2
TGTGCCAGCAACTTTGTCGCTACCGGGGAGCTGTTTTTT
CASNFVATGELFF
>.|TRBJ2-7|.|TRBV6-5
TGTGCCAGCAGATCCACCTTTATCTCGGGTTACGAGCAGTACTTC
CASRSTFISGYEQYF
>TRBD1|TRBJ2-2|.|TRBV2
TGTGCCAGCAGCGGACAGGGGGCCGGGGAGCTGTTTTTT
CASSGQGAGELFF
>.|TRBJ2-7|.|TRBV6-1
TGTGCCAGCAGTGAATACGTGACAGGTGTGGTCTACGAGCAGTACTTC
CASSEYVTGVVYEQYF
>.|TRBJ1-2|.|TRBV10-3
TGTGCCATCAGTGAGTCGGGGGCTGGCTACACCTTC
CAISESGAGYTF
>.|TRBJ2-7|.|TRBV4-3
TGCGCCAGCAGCCAAGCCGACGGGTACTCCTACGAGCAGTACTTC
CASSQADGYSYEQYF
>.|TRBJ1-3|.|TRBV6-1
TGTGCCAGCAGTGAGGTGAAGCCGCTCTCTGGAAACACCATATATTTT
CASSEVKPLSGNTIYF
>TRBD1|TRBJ2-1|.|TRBV18
TGTGCCAGCTCACCGGGGTACGGGACAGCCGTGCCAAATGAGCAGTTCTTC
CASSPGYGTAVPNEQFF
>TRBD1|TRBJ2-3|once|TRBV15
TGTGCCACCAGCAGAGGACAGGGGGCGACAGATACGCAGTATTTT
CATSRGQGATDTQYF
>.|TRBJ1-1|.|TRBV28
TGTGCCACACTTAACAGGAACACTGAAGCTTTCTTT
CATLNRNTEAFF
>TRBD1|TRBJ2-7|.|TRBV2
TGTGCCAGCAGTGAGATTGGCAGGGGGATAAGGGAGCAGTACTTC
CASSEIGRGIREQYF
>TRBD1|TRBJ2-2|once|TRBV19
TGTGCCGTTGGGACAGCCATGAACACCGGGGAGCTGTTTTTT
CAVGTAMNTGELFF
>.|TRBJ1-6|.|TRBV18
TGTGCCAGCTCACCTAGGGACCGGAGCTCCTATAATTCACCCCTCCACTTT
CASSPRDRSSYNSPLHF
>TRBD1|TRBJ2-2|.|TRBV9
TGTGCCAGCAGCGCTATGACCGGGACAGGCACCGGGGAGCTGTTTTTT
CASSAMTGTGTGELFF
>.|TRBJ1-5|.|TRBV6-5
TGTGCCAGCAGCCTGAGCGGGGGGGTGGGTCAGCCCCAGCATTTT
CASSLSGGVGQPQHF
>.|TRBJ1-5|.|TRBV19
TGTGCCAGTAGTACCGGGGGGCAGGGACATCAGCCCCAGCATTTT
CASSTGGQGHQPQHF
>TRBD1|TRBJ2-7|.|TRBV19
TGTGCCAGTAGTAGAAGCAGACAGGGCAACCACGAGCAGTACTTC
CASSRSRQGNHEQYF
>.|TRBJ1-2|.|TRBV2
TGTGCCAGCAGTGAGAACGGAGTCTATGGCTACACCTTC
CASSENGVYGYTF